Listed here are 7 T cell receptor beta chains from one sample, sequenced in a study of OX40 agonist ivuxolimab in advanced cancers. Repertoires were generated with immunoSEQ multiplex PCR, while TCRdb's copy carries only in-frame clones and drops some. The sample holds 55,000 to 75,000 clones, approximately 90% seen once. This material consisted of CD4+ or CD8+ T cells sorted from blood, taken in a trial of the OX40 agonist ivuxolimab. The receptors stem from an adult with an advanced solid tumor such as melanoma, head and neck, liver or kidney cancer.

This rearrangement joins TRBV7-2 to TRBJ1-1; 9 bases are shared with TRBD1. This CDR3 contains 14 residues. The V gene's germline CDR1 is SGHTA and CDR2 FQGNSA. V was pared by 5 bases and J by 4 bases, with 5 bases of the junction left unmatched. Here the CDR3 DNA reads TGTGCCAGCAGCGGACAGGGGACGGGCACTGAAGCTTTCTTT. Protein: CASSGQGTGTEAFF.

This sequence joins TRBV6-6 and TRBJ2-1; 14 positions match TRBD2. The CDR3 covers 14 residues. Trimming removed 5 bases from V and 9 bases from J; junction bases left unmatched: 3. CDR1 is MNHNY, CDR2 SVGAGI, per germline (reference sequence). This chain's CDR3 is CASSTGTSGSEQFF. The CDR3 nucleotides are TGTGCCAGCAGTACGGGGACTAGCGGGAGTGAGCAGTTCTTC.

The chain carries TRBV6-1 and TRBJ2-2, with TRBD2 as a possible D gene (6 bases). The V gene's germline CDR1 is MNHNS and CDR2 SASEGT. CDR3 size: 15 residues. The V gene lost 4 bases and the J gene lost 3 bases, with 12 bases spanning the gap. The CDR3 DNA sequence: TGTGCCAGCAGTGCCTTTGGAGGGGACACCGGGGAGCTGTTTTTT. Its protein product is CASSAFGGDTGELFF.

The V gene is TRBV5-4, the J gene TRBJ1-6; TRBD1 might be the D (5 bases). Germline V lookup: CDR1 SGHNT, CDR2 YYREEE (reference sequence). Trimming left V 0 bases short and J 10 bases short, with 17 bases between. This CDR3 contains 16 residues. This CDR3 is CASSLGQGDSGSPLHF. The CDR3 bases are TGTGCCAGCAGCTTGGGGCAGGGCGATTCAGGGTCACCCCTCCACTTT.

This chain joins TRBV4-1 and TRBJ2-5; the D gene is possibly TRBD1 (9 bases). The J call may be faulty, since TRBJ2-7 better matches the DNA end. The CDR3 totals 16 residues. Germline CDR1 and CDR2: MGHRA and YSYEKL. CDR3 protein: CASSQVGTGTRNEQYF. The DNA of the CDR3 is TGCGCCAGCAGCCAAGTAGGGACAGGGACTAGGAACGAGCAGTACTTC.

This chain uses TRBV28 with TRBJ2-6; D gene unclear. Germline CDR1 and CDR2: MDHEN and SYDVKM. The CDR3 runs 12 residues. V was clipped by 10 bases and J by 0 bases, with 4 bases between them. The CDR3 nucleotides read TGTGCCACCTACTCTGGGGCCAACGTCCTGACTTTC. Its protein product is CATYSGANVLTF. The variable domain in full, completed from reference TRBV28 and TRBJ2-6, reads DVKVTQSSRYLVKRTGEKVFLECVQDMDHENMFWYRQDPGLGLRLIYFSYDVKMKEKGDIPEGYSVSREKKERFSLILESASTNQTSMYLCATYSGANVLTFGAGSRLTVL.

The chain couples TRBV6-5 to TRBJ2-7; 9 bases fit TRBD2. The germline V gene encodes CDR1 MNHEY and CDR2 SVGAGI. The V segment lost 2 bases and the J segment 5 bases; nucleotides outside the gene matches: 4. This CDR3 is built from 14 residues. DNA for the CDR3: TGTGCCAGCAGTTACGGACTAGCGAGCGACGAGCAGTACTTC. This codes for CASSYGLASDEQYF.